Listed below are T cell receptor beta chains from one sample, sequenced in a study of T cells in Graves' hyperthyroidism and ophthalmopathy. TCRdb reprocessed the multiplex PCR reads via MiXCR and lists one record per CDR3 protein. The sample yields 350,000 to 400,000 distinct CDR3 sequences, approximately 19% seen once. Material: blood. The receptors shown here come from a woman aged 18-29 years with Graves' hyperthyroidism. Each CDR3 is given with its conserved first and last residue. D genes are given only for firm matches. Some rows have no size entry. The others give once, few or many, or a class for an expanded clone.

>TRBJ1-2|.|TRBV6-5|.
CASSYLPGYGYTF
TGTGCCAGCAGTTACCTCCCAGGGTATGGCTACACCTTC
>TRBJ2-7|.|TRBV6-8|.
CASNSDLPHSYEQYF
TGTGCCAGCAATTCGGACCTACCCCACTCCTACGAGCAGTACTTC
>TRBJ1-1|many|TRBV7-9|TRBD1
CASSFPQGASEAFF
TGTGCCAGCAGCTTTCCGCAGGGGGCCTCTGAAGCTTTCTTT
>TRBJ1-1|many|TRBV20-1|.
CSASQGSDTEAFF
TGCAGTGCTTCTCAGGGATCGGACACTGAAGCTTTCTTT
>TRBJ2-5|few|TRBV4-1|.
CASSQGSISETQYF
TGCGCCAGCAGCCAAGGTAGCATCTCAGAGACCCAGTACTTC
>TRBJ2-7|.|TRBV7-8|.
CASSLESQGSYEQYF
TGTGCCAGCAGCTTAGAGTCCCAGGGCTCCTACGAGCAGTACTTC
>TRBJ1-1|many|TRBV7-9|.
CASSLDPGQGNTEAFF
TGTGCCAGCAGCTTAGACCCGGGTCAAGGGAACACTGAAGCTTTCTTT
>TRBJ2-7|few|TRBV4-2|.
CASSQDLAAAYEQYF
TGTGCCAGCAGCCAAGATCTAGCAGCTGCCTACGAGCAGTACTTC
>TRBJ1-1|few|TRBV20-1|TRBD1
CSASTAGYRGGTEAFF
TGCAGTGCTTCGACCGCCGGATACAGGGGGGGCACTGAAGCTTTCTTT
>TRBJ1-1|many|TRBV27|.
CASRSTVKRGNTEAFF
TGTGCCAGCAGATCTACTGTCAAGCGGGGGAACACTGAAGCTTTCTTT
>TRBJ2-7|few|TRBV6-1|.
CASSEAGLRPYEQYF
TGTGCCAGCAGTGAAGCGGGACTGAGACCTTACGAGCAGTACTTC
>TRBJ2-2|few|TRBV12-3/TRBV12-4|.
CASTGTPDTGELCF
TGTGCCAGCACCGGGACTCCGGACACCGGGGAGCTGTGTTTT
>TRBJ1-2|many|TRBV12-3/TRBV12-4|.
CASSFGSVTNIYGYTF
TGTGCCAGCAGTTTCGGCAGCGTCACGAATATCTATGGCTACACCTTC
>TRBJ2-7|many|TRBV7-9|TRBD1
CASSLTGWEQYF
TGTGCCAGCAGCTTGACAGGGTGGGAGCAGTACTTC
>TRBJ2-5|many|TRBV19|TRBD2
CASSIPGRGETQYF
TGTGCCAGTAGTATTCCAGGGAGGGGAGAGACCCAGTACTTC
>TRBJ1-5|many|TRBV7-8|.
CASNLGPDSRRQPQHF
TGTGCCAGCAACCTGGGGCCGGACAGTCGTCGTCAGCCCCAGCATTTT
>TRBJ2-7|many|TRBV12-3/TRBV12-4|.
CASSFPTSEQYF
TGTGCCAGCAGTTTTCCTACCTCCGAGCAGTACTTC
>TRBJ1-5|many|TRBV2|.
CASRVGRLNQPQHF
TGTGCCAGCAGAGTGGGCAGACTCAATCAGCCCCAGCATTTT
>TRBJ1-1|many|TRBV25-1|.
CASRLEGLLAFF
TGTGCTTCAAGACTAGAAGGACTTTTAGCTTTCTTT
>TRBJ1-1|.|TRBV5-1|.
CASSLGSGVGTEAFF
TGCGCCAGCAGCTTGGGATCAGGGGTGGGCACTGAAGCTTTCTTT
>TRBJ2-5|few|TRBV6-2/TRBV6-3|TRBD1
CASSYAGTGQETQYF
TGTGCCAGCAGTTACGCCGGGACAGGCCAAGAGACCCAGTACTTC
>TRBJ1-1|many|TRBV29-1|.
CSVRTLNTEAFF
TGCAGCGTGCGGACACTGAACACTGAAGCTTTCTTT
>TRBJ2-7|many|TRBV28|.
CASVTGGLASYEQYF
TGTGCCAGCGTAACAGGTGGCCTCGCTTCCTACGAGCAGTACTTC
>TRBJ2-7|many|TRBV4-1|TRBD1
CASSQPGTGRYEQYF
TGCGCCAGCAGCCAGCCCGGGACAGGGCGGTACGAGCAGTACTTC
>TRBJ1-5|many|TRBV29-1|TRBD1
CSVSQGGGQPQHF
TGCAGCGTTTCCCAGGGGGGGGGACAGCCCCAGCATTTT
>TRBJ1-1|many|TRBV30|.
CAWSVIEYTEAFF
TGTGCCTGGAGTGTTATTGAGTACACTGAAGCTTTCTTT
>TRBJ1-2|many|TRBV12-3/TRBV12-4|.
CASRGWGAGYTF
TGTGCCAGCAGGGGGTGGGGAGCTGGCTACACCTTC
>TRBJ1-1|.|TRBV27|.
CASSFGRRGNTEAFF
TGTGCCAGCAGTTTTGGTAGGCGGGGGAACACTGAAGCTTTCTTT
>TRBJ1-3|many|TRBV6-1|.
CASFRSGNTIYF
TGTGCAAGCTTCCGGTCTGGAAACACCATATATTTT
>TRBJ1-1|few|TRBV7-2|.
CASSSPDPRNTEAFF
TGTGCCAGCAGCTCTCCGGACCCACGGAACACTGAAGCTTTCTTT
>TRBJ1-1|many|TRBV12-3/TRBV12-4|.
CASTSTVMNTEVFF
TGTGCCAGCACCTCTACTGTGATGAACACTGAAGTTTTCTTT
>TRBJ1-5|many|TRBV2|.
CASSDVAANQPQHF
TGTGCCAGCAGTGATGTGGCAGCTAATCAGCCCCAGCATTTT
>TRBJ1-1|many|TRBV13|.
CASSDRQRYDGTEAFF
TGTGCCAGCAGCGACCGACAGCGCTATGACGGCACTGAAGCTTTCTTT
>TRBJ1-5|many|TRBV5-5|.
CASSSGVVNQPQHF
TGTGCCAGCAGCTCGGGAGTAGTGAATCAGCCCCAGCATTTT
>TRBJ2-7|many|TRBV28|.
CATHLLSSYEQYF
TGTGCCACACATCTGCTAAGCTCCTACGAGCAGTACTTC
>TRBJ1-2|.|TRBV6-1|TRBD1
CASSQADRVGGYTF
TGTGCCAGCAGCCAAGCGGACAGGGTTGGTGGCTACACCTTC
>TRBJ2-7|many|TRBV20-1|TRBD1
CSAEGAGTEAYEQYF
TGCAGTGCGGAAGGCGCCGGGACAGAGGCCTACGAGCAGTACTTC
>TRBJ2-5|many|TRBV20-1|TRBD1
CSARDRGTGWETQYF
TGCAGTGCTAGAGATCGGGGGACAGGGTGGGAGACCCAGTACTTC
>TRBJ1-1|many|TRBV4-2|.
CASSQETRGGNTEAFF
TGTGCCAGCAGCCAAGAAACGCGGGGGGGGAACACTGAAGCTTTCTTT
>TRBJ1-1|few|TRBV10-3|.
CAISETGRGGTEAFF
TGTGCCATCAGTGAGACAGGGAGGGGGGGCACTGAAGCTTTCTTT
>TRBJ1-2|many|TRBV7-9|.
CASRRLFRGAYGYTF
TGTGCCAGCAGACGCTTGTTTAGGGGTGCCTATGGCTACACCTTC
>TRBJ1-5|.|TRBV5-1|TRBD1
CASSLVYDRGPIYSNQPQHF
TGCGCCAGCAGCTTGGTTTATGACAGGGGCCCTATATATAGCAATCAGCCCCAGCATTTT
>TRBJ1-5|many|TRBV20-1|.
CSARAASNQPQHF
TGCAGTGCTAGAGCAGCGAGCAATCAGCCCCAGCATTTT
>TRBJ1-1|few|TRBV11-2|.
CASSSSWGGTEAFF
TGTGCCAGCAGCTCCTCGTGGGGCGGCACTGAAGCTTTCTTT